This entry concerns a single T cell receptor beta chain. Its antigen is not identified. Assay used: immunoSEQ multiplex PCR; TCRdb lists only in-frame clones, some missing. The table has some 140,000 clones, 90% to 95% seen once; the top ten hold around 0.15%. The data are from a study of graft-versus-host responses after intestinal transplantation. Study-level background: The transplants performed in recipients were multivisceral, liver-intestinal, or isolated intestinal. Every recipient had anti-thymocyte globulin induction and approximately three years of tacrolimus plus steroids. Study results and limitations: High graft-versus-host to host-versus-graft clonal ratios were seen in allografts of patients with graft-donor T cell macrochimerism. Declines in HvG clones occurring early post-transplant were associated with peak circulating GvH clone levels.

Between the trimmed V and J ends, which lost 0 bases and 0 bases, there was a span of 12 bases. The germline gives CDR1 SGHRS, CDR2 YFSETQ. The CDR3 extends over 16 amino acids. This sequence joins TRBV5-1 and TRBJ1-1, with a tentative D call TRBD1 (5 bases). This sequence was found in a human donor who received an intestinal transplant. Specimen: unstimulated CD4+ T cells sorted from spleen or lymph node cells, collected before intestinal transplant. The DNA of the CDR3 is TGCGCCAGCAGCTTGGGTGTCCAGGGAGTGAACACTGAAGCTTTCTTT. Translating gives CASSLGVQGVNTEAFF.